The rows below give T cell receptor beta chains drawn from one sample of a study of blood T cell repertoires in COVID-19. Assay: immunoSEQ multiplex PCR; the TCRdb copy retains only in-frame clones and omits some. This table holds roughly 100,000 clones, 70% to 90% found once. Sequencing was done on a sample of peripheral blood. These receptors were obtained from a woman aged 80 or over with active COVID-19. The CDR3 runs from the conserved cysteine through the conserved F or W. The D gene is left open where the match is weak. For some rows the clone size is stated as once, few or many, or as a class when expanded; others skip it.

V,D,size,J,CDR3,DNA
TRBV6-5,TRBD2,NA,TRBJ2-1,CASSPGLAGYNEQFF,TGTGCCAGCAGCCCCGGGCTAGCGGGTTATAATGAGCAGTTCTTC
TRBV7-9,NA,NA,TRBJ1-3,CASSLALGYSGNTIYF,TGTGCCAGCAGCTTAGCCCTCGGGTACTCTGGAAACACCATATATTTT
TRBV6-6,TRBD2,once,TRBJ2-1,CASRYSGSESYNEQFF,TGTGCCAGCAGATATAGCGGGAGTGAGTCCTACAATGAGCAGTTCTTC
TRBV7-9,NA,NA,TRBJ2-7,CASSPPGHRAYEQYF,TGTGCCAGCAGCCCACCGGGACACCGGGCTTACGAGCAGTACTTC
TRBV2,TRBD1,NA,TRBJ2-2,CASTRPWTGDPGELFF,TGTGCCAGCACTCGGCCCTGGACAGGGGATCCCGGGGAGCTGTTTTTT
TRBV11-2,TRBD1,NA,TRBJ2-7,CASSLDLQGDSYEQYF,TGTGCCAGCAGCTTAGATCTGCAGGGGGACTCCTACGAGCAGTACTTC
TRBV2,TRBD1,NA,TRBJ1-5,CASGDRGTNQPQHF,TGTGCCAGCGGGGACAGGGGGACTAATCAGCCCCAGCATTTT
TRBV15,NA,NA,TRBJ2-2,CATSPGTSSGELFF,TGTGCCACCAGCCCCGGGACTTCTTCCGGGGAGCTGTTTTTT
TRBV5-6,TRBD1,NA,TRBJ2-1,CASSLLGTGHNEQFF,TGTGCCAGCAGCTTGTTAGGGACAGGGCACAATGAGCAGTTCTTC
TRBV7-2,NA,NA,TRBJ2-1,CASSSAGRSYNEQFF,TGTGCCAGCAGCTCAGCGGGCCGCTCCTACAATGAGCAGTTCTTC
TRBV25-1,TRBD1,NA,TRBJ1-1,CASSSYRGRTTEAFF,TGTGCCAGCTCGTCTTACAGGGGGCGCACCACTGAAGCTTTCTTT
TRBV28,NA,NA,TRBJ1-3,CASSSWTRNTIYF,TGTGCCAGCAGTTCATGGACAAGAAACACCATATATTTT
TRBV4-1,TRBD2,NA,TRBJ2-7,CASSFTIAGGEQYF,TGCGCCAGCAGCTTTACCATAGCGGGCGGCGAGCAGTACTTC
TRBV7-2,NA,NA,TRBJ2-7,CASSLRGYEQYF,TGTGCCAGCAGCTTAAGAGGGTACGAGCAGTACTTC
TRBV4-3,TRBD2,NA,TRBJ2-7,CASSQGVLASGRTYEQYF,TGCGCCAGCAGCCAAGGGGTTTTGGCTAGCGGTAGAACCTACGAGCAGTACTTC
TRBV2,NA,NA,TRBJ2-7,CASNRDSYEQYF,TGTGCCAGCAACCGGGACTCCTACGAGCAGTACTTC
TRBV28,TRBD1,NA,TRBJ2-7,CASSTTGFEQYF,TGTGCCAGCAGTACGACAGGGTTCGAGCAGTACTTC